These 16 T cell receptor beta chains came from one sample sequenced in a study of kidney transplant recipient with SARS-CoV-2 infection. MiXCR, run by TCRdb on the reads, gives a single entry per CDR3 protein. Here the sample spans under 300,000 distinct CDR3 sequences, more than 25% being singletons. Sequencing was performed on a blood sample, taken at baseline and between days 110 and 120 from a kidney transplant recipient. The receptor set was obtained from a male patient aged 25-45 years who had COVID-19 and was a kidney transplant recipient. Some of the T cells might come from the graft donor.

In this sample, this clonotype turned up many times. The chain recombines TRBV9 with TRBJ2-7; 10 nucleotides line up with TRBD2. CDR1 is SGDLS and CDR2 is YYNGEE in the germline V gene. The length of the CDR3 is 16 residues. Trimming at V came to 3 bases and at J to 3 bases, leaving 9 bases not matched to a gene. Here the CDR3 DNA reads TGTGCCAGCAGCGCCGGGACTAGCGCTATAAACTACGAGCAGTACTTC. Amino acids: CASSAGTSAINYEQYF.

This clonotype was found once. This may stem from a read error, because a much larger clone lies one nucleotide away. This chain connects TRBV27 to TRBJ1-1; 8 bases map to TRBD1. The CDR3 spans 13 residues. Germline values: CDR1 MNHEY, CDR2 SMNVEV (reference sequence). The CDR3 DNA follows: TGTGCCGGCAGTCCGCGGAGGACAGGGCATGCTTTCTTT. Translated, it gives CAGSPRRTGHAFF.

Comments on this clonotype: One end of the junction does not line up with germline, which may come from a read error. The chain is built from TRBV27 and TRBJ2-1; TRBD2 is a possible D gene (7 bases). Germline V gene lookup returns CDR1 MNHEY and CDR2 SMNVEV (reference sequence). The CDR3 contains 13 residues. CDR3 nucleotide sequence: TGTGCCGGCAGTTGGGGGGGCGTGAATGAGCAGTTCTTC. Its translation is CAGSWGGVNEQFF.

On this clonotype: This may stem from a read error, because a much larger clone lies one nucleotide away. The limits of the CDR3 on the DNA are not certain, so only TCRdb's listed CDR3 is given. V and J are TRBV7-5 and TRBJ1-2. TRBV7-5 is recorded as a pseudogene. The CDR3 is made up of 19 amino acids, end residues included. CDR3 residues: CISVPEEVHEVGKTYGHTF.

Comments on this clonotype: This could be a read error, since a much larger clone is one nucleotide away. The J gene is TRBJ2-2, the V gene TRBV7-3; 11 nucleotides align to TRBD2. This CDR3 is built from 16 residues. Germline loops: CDR1 SGHTA, CDR2 FQGTGA. The trim removed 1 base at V and 9 bases at J, leaving 7 bases unmatched. CDR3 DNA: TGTGCCAGCAGCTTAAATCCTAGCGGGGGGTCGAGGGAGCTGTTTTTT. Its translation is CASSLNPSGGSRELFF. Full variable domain (remainder filled in from reference TRBV7-3 and TRBJ2-2): GAGVSQTPSNKVTEKGKYVELRCDPISGHTALYWYRQSLGQGPEFLIYFQGTGAADDSGLPNDRFFAVRPEGSVSTLKIQRTERGDSAVYLCASSLNPSGGSRELFFGEGSRLTVL.

This clonotype was detected ten times or more. The rearrangement joins TRBV10-3 to TRBJ2-2; 12 bases fit TRBD1. Germline V lookup: CDR1 ENHRY, CDR2 SYGVKD. V shed 10 bases, J shed 5 bases, and the junction held 14 bases outside the gene matches. The CDR3 totals 17 residues. The CDR3 nucleotides are TGTGCCACAAACTCCGGGACAGGGGGCGCTTCGACCGGGGAGCTGTTTTTT. This encodes CATNSGTGGASTGELFF.

This clonotype was recorded a few times. A much larger clone lies a single base off, so this may be a read error. V gene TRBV20-1 combines with J gene TRBJ1-5; the D gene is possibly TRBD1 (5 bases). Germline V CDR1 and CDR2: DFQATT, SNEGSKA (reference sequence). Between the trimmed V and J ends, which lost 5 bases and 0 bases, there was a span of 17 bases. The CDR3 length is 16 residues. This chain's CDR3 is CSAPTRQPSSNQPQHF. The CDR3 DNA follows: TGCAGTGCTCCTACGAGACAGCCCTCTAGCAATCAGCCCCAGCATTTT.

The chain uses TRBV19 and TRBJ2-4, with D possibly being TRBD2 (6 bases). The ends were cut back, 5 bases at V and 9 bases at J, with 11 bases in the middle. Germline CDR1 is LNHDA and CDR2 is SQIVND (reference sequence). This CDR3 spans 12 amino acids. DNA of the CDR3: TGTGCCAGTAGTCCGGGACTCGGCATTCAGTACTTC. Encoded protein: CASSPGLGIQYF.

This clonotype occurred many times. The V call is TRBV5-4, the J call TRBJ1-2, with D possibly TRBD1 on 5 matching bases. Germline assignment: CDR1 SGHNT and CDR2 YYREEE (reference sequence). V was shortened by 0 bases and J by 3 bases, with 12 bases between the two germline ends. CDR3 size: 15 residues. As DNA, the CDR3 is TGTGCCAGCAGCTTGGCACCAGGGAGGGACTATGGCTACACCTTC. Amino acids: CASSLAPGRDYGYTF.

In its sample, this clonotype was seen many times. Here the CDR3 reads CASSLVLAASGEQFF. The CDR3 DNA sequence: TGTGCCAGCAGCTTGGTACTAGCGGCTTCTGGTGAGCAGTTCTTC. The gene calls are TRBV11-1 and TRBJ2-1; 8 nucleotides agree with TRBD2. The germline CDR1 and CDR2 sequences are SGHAT and FQDESV (reference sequence). V gave up 3 bases and J gave up 9 bases; unmatched junction bases: 10. The CDR3 totals 15 residues.

To note about this clonotype: Since a much larger clone is just one base distant, this may be a read error. The chain employs TRBV8-2 and TRBJ2-6; TRBD2, the table's D call, was not compared with the DNA. TRBV8-2 is a listed pseudogene. This CDR3 region has 17 residues. The CDR3 protein is CGSPSRITQGRANVLTF. The CDR3 region has the DNA TGTGGCAGTCCCTCTAGGATAACACAAGGTCGGGCCAACGTCCTGACTTTC.

This clonotype was observed many times. V and J are TRBV20-1 and TRBJ1-5, with a tentative D call TRBD1 (6 bases). Germline CDR1 reads DFQATT; CDR2 reads SNEGSKA (reference sequence). This CDR3 region has 13 residues. The V end lost 8 bases, the J end lost 7 bases, and 18 bases lay between the germline ends. CDR3 sequence (DNA): TGCAGTCACTGCCGGGACAAGTTACAGCCCCAGCATTTT. Translation: CSHCRDKLQPQHF.

About this clonotype: This sequence may be a read error, since a much larger clone differs from it by one base. The chain combines TRBV5-5 with TRBJ1-2; no clear D. This CDR3 has 16 amino acids. The germline CDR1 and CDR2 sequences are SGHKS and YYEKEE (reference sequence). CDR3 in amino acids: CASYPPVSRKTYDYTF. In DNA form, the CDR3 reads TGTGCCAGCTATCCGCCTGTCTCGCGAAAGACCTATGACTACACCTTC.

Details on this clonotype: This may be a read error: a much more frequent sequence differs by one nucleotide. The chain is built from TRBV6-8 and TRBJ2-5; 7 nucleotides match TRBD2. Per the germline V gene, CDR1 is MNHGY and CDR2 is SAAAGT. The CDR3 sequence is 12 residues long. With 4 bases clipped from V and 7 bases from J, the junction kept 3 bases outside the gene matches. CDR3 amino acids: CASSSWGGTQYF. CDR3 bases: TGTGCCAGCAGTTCCTGGGGGGGGACCCAGTACTTC.

The chain joins TRBV19 to TRBJ2-2; 15 bases map to TRBD2. The CDR3 runs 19 residues. Germline CDR1 is LNHDA and CDR2 is SQIVND (reference sequence). The trim removed 6 bases at V and 5 bases at J, leaving 13 bases unmatched. The CDR3 nucleotides read TGTGCCAGTAGGACCTCCGGACTAGCGGGAGGGCCACGGACCGGGGAGCTGTTTTTT. Protein product: CASRTSGLAGGPRTGELFF.

As to this clonotype: This may stem from a read error, because a much larger clone lies one nucleotide away. The missing conserved phenylalanine or tryptophan at the end of this CDR3 makes a read error likely. The chain has TRBV6-5 and TRBJ1-5, with 7 bases matching TRBD1. There are 15 residues in the CDR3. The junction had 2 bases not matched to a gene; V was cut back by 0 bases and J by 3 bases. Germline CDR1 is MNHEY and CDR2 is SVGAGI. In DNA form, the CDR3 reads TGTGCCAGCAGTTACTCAACAGGGGTCAATCAGCCCCAGCATCTT. It translates to CASSYSTGVNQPQHL.